The following is a T cell receptor (beta chain) sequence with its context. The record originates from a study of blood T cell repertoires in COVID-19. Authors' methods: From reference gene primer amplification, estimates of nucleated cell counts were derived. Repertoires were generated with immunoSEQ multiplex PCR, while TCRdb's copy carries only in-frame clones and drops some. Clonal size and the V and J genes are those of that table, whereas D and trimming came from the DNA. The sample comprises some 700,000 clones, around 90% of which are singletons, and roughly 0.25% rests with the top ten. The origin of this receptor is a woman in her late teens or twenties with acute or convalescent COVID-19. Sequencing was performed on peripheral blood.

CDR3 sequence (DNA): TGTGCCACCAGTGACCCAGGACAGGGGGGGAGTGAAAAACTGTTTTTT. Protein sequence: CATSDPGQGGSEKLFF. The V gene is TRBV24-1, the J gene TRBJ1-4, with 10 bases matching TRBD1. Germline trimming cut 4 bases from V and 7 bases from J; bases unmatched to any gene: 8. This CDR3 contains 16 residues. CDR1 and CDR2 from the germline V gene are KGHDR and SFDVKD.